This T cell receptor beta chain is from a study of cytomegalovirus exposure and HLA in healthy donors. To note about this clone: The target antigen is unknown. The junction shows a germline mismatch at one end, possibly a read error.

Findings and caveats of the study: There were a few CMV-associated chains whose specificity for CMV antigens was confirmed in vitro. Most observed TCR sequences were rare, whereas some public TCRs were detected in many donors. The investigators catalogued 150 to 200 TCR beta chains as cytomegalovirus-associated.

Clones were sequenced by immunoSEQ multiplex PCR, and TCRdb holds only the in-frame ones, with some missing. This table has around 99,000 clones, roughly 86% appearing once. The donors formed part of the approximately 120-subject validation cohort, distinct from the roughly 730-subject first cohort. Germline V lookup: CDR1 SGHTA, CDR2 FQGNSA. CDR3 length equals 14 residues. Sequenced material: PBMCs. This chain connects TRBV7-2 to TRBJ1-5; TRBD1 matches 10 bases. The TCR comes from a woman aged 18-30 years in good health and CMV-seronegative. CDR3: CASSMDRGGQTQHF. Written as DNA, the CDR3 is TGTGCCAGCAGCATGGACAGGGGGGGTCAGACCCAGCATTTT.